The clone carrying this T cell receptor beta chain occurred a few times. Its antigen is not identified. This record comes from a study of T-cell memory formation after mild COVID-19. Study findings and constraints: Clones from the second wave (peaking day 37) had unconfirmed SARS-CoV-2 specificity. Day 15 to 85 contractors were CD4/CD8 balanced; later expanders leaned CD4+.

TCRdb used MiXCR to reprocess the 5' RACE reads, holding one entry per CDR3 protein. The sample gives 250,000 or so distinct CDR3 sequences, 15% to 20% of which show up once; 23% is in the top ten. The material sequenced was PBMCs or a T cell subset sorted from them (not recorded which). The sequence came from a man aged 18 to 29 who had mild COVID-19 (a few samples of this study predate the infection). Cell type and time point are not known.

The CDR3 here is CASSLRHGSNQPQHF. The DNA for the CDR3 is TGCGCCAGCAGCCTACGACACGGTAGCAATCAGCCCCAGCATTTT. The rearrangement links TRBV4-1 to TRBJ1-5; D ambiguous. Trimming removed 4 bases from V and 0 bases from J, with 10 bases in between. Germline CDR1 and CDR2: MGHRA and YSYEKL. The CDR3 sequence is 15 residues long.